Each of the 26 T cell receptor beta chains below was sequenced from the same sample in a study of cytomegalovirus exposure and HLA in healthy donors. PCR was performed using 60 Vbeta and 13 Jbeta primers. Produced via immunoSEQ multiplex PCR; TCRdb's table is partial and in-frame only. The sample includes about 160,000 clones, 75% to 85% of them seen just once. Material: PBMCs. The receptors come from a woman under 30 in good health and CMV-seronegative.

The V call is TRBV20-1, the J call TRBJ1-2; the D is unclear. CDR3 length equals 11 residues. V was cut by 3 bases and J by 2 bases, with 4 bases left in between. The germline CDR1 and CDR2 sequences are DFQATT and SNEGSKA (reference sequence). The CDR3 spells CSARRNYGYTF. For the CDR3, the DNA is TGCAGTGCTAGGAGGAACTATGGCTACACCTTC.

V gene TRBV5-1 combines with J gene TRBJ1-1; TRBD1 is a possible D gene (5 bases). This CDR3 has 15 residues. Germline V gene data show CDR1 as SGHRS and CDR2 as YFSETQ. Deletions cut 2 bases from V and 5 bases from J, with 16 bases between. The CDR3, as DNA: TGCGCCAGCAGCTTAATGAGGGGAGGAAAAACTGAAGCTTTCTTT. Translation gives CASSLMRGGKTEAFF.

The chain is built from TRBV4-1 and TRBJ2-5; 9 bases fit TRBD2. This CDR3 is built from 17 residues. Germline CDR1 is MGHRA and CDR2 is YSYEKL. V shed 0 bases, J shed 4 bases, and the junction held 9 bases outside the gene matches. The CDR3 DNA is TGCGCCAGCAGCCAAGATGGGGCGGGGGGGCCAGGAGAGACCCAGTACTTC. It is translated as CASSQDGAGGPGETQYF.

This clone was recorded once. CDR3 sequence (DNA): TGCGCCAGCAGCTTGGACAGCTCTTTCGAGCAGTACTTC. Protein: CASSLDSSFEQYF. The V gene is TRBV5-1, the J gene TRBJ2-7; D remains unclear. CDR1 and CDR2 from the germline V gene are SGHRS and YFSETQ. Deletions cut 0 bases from V and 6 bases from J, with 10 bases between. This CDR3 has 13 residues.

The rearrangement joins TRBV7-6 to TRBJ2-7, with 9 bases that match TRBD2. V shed 3 bases and J 4 bases; nucleotides not matched to a gene: 13. The length of the CDR3 is 17 residues. From germline, CDR1 is SGHVS and CDR2 FNYEAQ. DNA for the CDR3: TGTGCCAGCAGCTTCGGAAACCTAGCGGGACAGACATACGAGCAGTACTTC. Its translation is CASSFGNLAGQTYEQYF. Full variable domain (outside the CDR3, taken from reference TRBV7-6 and TRBJ2-7): GAGVSQSPRYKVTKRGQDVALRCDPISGHVSLYWYRQALGQGPEFLTYFNYEAQQDKSGLPNDRFSAERPEGSISTLTIQRTEQRDSAMYRCASSFGNLAGQTYEQYFGPGTRLTVT.

The chain links TRBV6-6 to TRBJ1-4; D gene ambiguous. V was cut by 6 bases and J by 8 bases, with 16 bases left in between. Germline values: CDR1 MNHNY, CDR2 SVGAGI (reference sequence). The CDR3 spans 14 residues. The CDR3 DNA reads TGTGCCAGCAGCCTTCTGCCCGGTTGGGAAAAACTGTTTTTT. Protein: CASSLLPGWEKLFF.

The chain has TRBV4-1 and TRBJ2-1; perhaps TRBD1 as D (6 bases). This CDR3 has 14 residues. The germline gives CDR1 MGHRA, CDR2 YSYEKL. The V end lost 4 bases, the J end lost 4 bases, and 11 bases lay between the germline ends. CDR3: CASSPGRGYNEQFF. The CDR3 region has the DNA TGCGCCAGCAGCCCAGGCAGGGGATACAATGAGCAGTTCTTC.

V gene TRBV6-1 combines with J gene TRBJ2-1, with D maybe TRBD2 (6 bases). V lost 5 bases to trimming and J lost 0 bases, with 11 bases between them. In germline, CDR1 is MNHNS, CDR2 SASEGT. The CDR3 consists of 15 residues. CDR3 protein: CASSFAGSSYNEQFF. Written as DNA, the CDR3 is TGTGCCAGCAGTTTCGCGGGGAGCTCCTACAATGAGCAGTTCTTC.

The chain has TRBV6-1 and TRBJ1-6; perhaps TRBD1 as D (6 bases). The CDR3 has 15 amino acids. Trimming removed 11 bases at V and 7 bases at J, with 21 bases between. The germline V gene has CDR1 MNHNS and CDR2 SASEGT. The CDR3, as DNA: TGTGCCGCCAACCCCGGGACAAAGCAAAATTCACCCCTCCACTTT. Its protein product is CAANPGTKQNSPLHF.

This rearrangement joins TRBV18 to TRBJ2-4; TRBD1 aligns across 11 bases. V dropped 2 bases and J dropped 0; count of bases not matched to a gene: 6. Per germline, CDR1 KGHSH and CDR2 LQKENI. CDR3 length: 18 amino acids. The CDR3 sequence: CASSPLGTGGLAKNIQYF. As DNA, the CDR3 is TGTGCCAGCTCACCATTAGGGACAGGGGGACTAGCCAAAAACATTCAGTACTTC.

This clone was seen once. This chain connects TRBV7-3 to TRBJ1-1, with a possible D match to TRBD1 (5 bases). The CDR3 is made up of 14 amino acids. The germline V gene encodes CDR1 SGHTA and CDR2 FQGTGA. V lost 2 bases and J lost 4, with 11 bases in between. In nucleotides, the CDR3 is TGTGCCAGCAGCTTATCAGGGCCGTCCACTGAAGCTTTCTTT. Translated: CASSLSGPSTEAFF.

This clone was counted a single time. This sequence joins TRBV21-1 and TRBJ1-1; the table's D call TRBD1 went unverified against the DNA. TRBV21-1 is labeled a pseudogene. This CDR3 has 15 amino acids. For the CDR3, the DNA is TGTGCCAGCAGCCTCCGGGACAGGGGGCACACTGAAGCTTTCTTT. Protein sequence: CASSLRDRGHTEAFF.

V usage is TRBV7-8 and J usage is TRBJ1-2, with a possible D match to TRBD1 (5 bases). The CDR3 is 14 residues long. The V and J ends lost 4 bases and 6 bases respectively, with 15 bases between them. In germline, CDR1 is SGHVS, CDR2 FQNEAQ. As DNA, the CDR3 is TGTGCCAGCAGCTCCAGGGTTCGCACGGATGGCTACACCTTC. Encoded protein: CASSSRVRTDGYTF.

This clone showed up just a few times. The rearrangement links TRBV7-8 to TRBJ1-1; D is perhaps TRBD1 (5 bases). V lost 2 bases and J lost 5, with 18 bases in between. Per germline, CDR1 SGHVS and CDR2 FQNEAQ. The CDR3 loop spans 16 amino acids. The chain's CDR3 is CASSLTGVGRDTEAFF. In DNA, the CDR3 is TGTGCCAGCAGCTTAACGGGGGTAGGGAGGGATACTGAAGCTTTCTTT. Supplemented by reference TRBV7-8 and TRBJ1-1, the full variable domain reads GAGVSQSPRYKVAKRGQDVALRCDPISGHVSLFWYQQALGQGPEFLTYFQNEAQLDKSGLPSDRFFAERPEGSVSTLKIQRTQQEDSAVYLCASSLTGVGRDTEAFFGQGTRLTVV.

The chain carries TRBV19 and TRBJ2-3, with TRBD2 as a possible D gene (7 bases). The germline V gene encodes CDR1 LNHDA and CDR2 SQIVND (reference sequence). The CDR3 covers 16 residues. The V and J ends lost 5 bases and 0 bases respectively, with 15 bases between them. CDR3 in DNA: TGTGCCAGTAGTCCCTGGGGGGGCGCTAGCACAGATACGCAGTATTTT. Amino acid sequence: CASSPWGGASTDTQYF.

This clone came up a few times. The rearrangement uses TRBV28 and TRBJ2-7; D ambiguous. The CDR3 contains 13 residues. The germline V gene has CDR1 MDHEN and CDR2 SYDVKM. V was pared by 7 bases and J by 5 bases, with 15 bases between. CDR3 residues: CASIPASSHEQYF. CDR3 in DNA: TGTGCCAGCATCCCGGCTAGTTCCCACGAGCAGTACTTC.

The chain links TRBV25-1 to TRBJ1-1; D unresolved. Germline CDR1 is MGHDK and CDR2 is SYGVNS. V was shortened by 4 bases and J by 1 base, with 16 bases between the two germline ends. The CDR3 contains 16 residues. In DNA, the CDR3 is TGTGCCAGCAGTGCCCATCGACTAGAGGAGAACACTGAAGCTTTCTTT. Translation gives CASSAHRLEENTEAFF.

V usage is TRBV2 and J usage is TRBJ2-2; D is possibly TRBD2 (6 bases). CDR3 length: 14 residues. Trimming removed 8 bases from V and 4 bases from J, with 14 bases in between. Germline V gives CDR1 SNHLY, CDR2 FYNNEI. CDR3 amino acids: CASWREVGTGELFF. The CDR3 bases are TGTGCCAGCTGGAGGGAAGTGGGCACCGGGGAGCTGTTTTTT.

This clone was seen only once. CDR3 region: CASSGQGSGEKLFF. In nucleotides, the CDR3 is TGTGCCAGCAGCGGACAGGGGTCGGGTGAAAAACTGTTTTTT. The V gene is TRBV7-9, the J gene TRBJ1-4; 9 positions agree with TRBD1. CDR1 and CDR2 (germline): SEHNR, FQNEAQ (reference sequence). The CDR3 sequence is 14 residues long. V shed 5 bases, J shed 7 bases, and the junction held 5 bases outside the gene matches.

This clone has only a few counts. The chain links TRBV10-3 to TRBJ1-1, with 8 nucleotides matching TRBD1. V trimming: 2 bases; J trimming: 5 bases; junction bases outside the gene matches: 13. The CDR3 runs to 17 residues. Germline CDR1 ENHRY, CDR2 SYGVKD. The CDR3 DNA reads as TGTGCCATCAGTGAGCCTAATTCTCGACAGGGGAGGACTGAAGCTTTCTTT. It codes for CAISEPNSRQGRTEAFF.

The rearrangement links TRBV6-6 to TRBJ1-1, with unresolved D. Trimming shortened V by 6 bases and J by 5 bases, and 10 bases separated the two germline ends. The CDR3 contains 12 residues. The germline V gene has CDR1 MNHNY and CDR2 SVGAGI (reference sequence). The DNA for the CDR3 is TGTGCCAGCAGCGACGGGTATACTGAAGCTTTCTTT. Translating it yields CASSDGYTEAFF.

The CDR3: CASSETGTRITDTQYF. The DNA of the CDR3 is TGTGCCAGCAGTGAGACCGGGACACGCATCACAGATACGCAGTATTTT. The V and J genes are TRBV25-1 and TRBJ2-3; D is possibly TRBD1 (6 bases). V was clipped by 3 bases and J by 2 bases, with 15 bases between them. The CDR3 is made up of 16 amino acids. Germline lookup yields CDR1 MGHDK and CDR2 SYGVNS.

This clone occurred a few times. The chain carries TRBV6-1 and TRBJ2-1; 7 bases are shared with TRBD1. V gave up 4 bases and J gave up 2 bases; unmatched junction bases: 8. The CDR3 is 16 residues long. Germline lookup yields CDR1 MNHNS and CDR2 SASEGT. CDR3 sequence (DNA): TGTGCCAGCAGTGGACAGGGACCTCCGCCCTACAATGAGCAGTTCTTC. This encodes CASSGQGPPPYNEQFF.

In its sample, this clone was seen a few times. Different DNA sequences within this sample yield the same CDR3. The chain is built from TRBV6-1 and TRBJ1-4; 11 nucleotides match TRBD1. This CDR3 contains 15 residues. The V segment lost 8 bases and the J segment 3 bases; nucleotides outside the gene matches: 5. The V gene's germline CDR1 is MNHNS and CDR2 SASEGT. CDR3 bases: TGTGCCAGCGGGGACAGGGGGATGGCTAATGAAAAACTGTTTTTT. Protein: CASGDRGMANEKLFF.

The V call is TRBV27, the J call TRBJ2-5, with 7 bases fitting TRBD2. The CDR3 consists of 16 residues. The V and J ends lost 5 bases and 4 bases, in that order; junction bases with no gene match: 13. In germline, CDR1 is MNHEY, CDR2 SMNVEV (reference sequence). The CDR3 reads CASSPGTLREGETQYF. The CDR3 bases are TGTGCCAGCAGTCCAGGGACCCTTAGGGAGGGAGAGACCCAGTACTTC.

The CDR3 DNA reads as TGTGCCAGCAGTTTTTGGGTCCAGGGGGCTTCTAACTATGGCTACACCTTC. The encoded protein is CASSFWVQGASNYGYTF. V and J are TRBV28 and TRBJ1-2; TRBD1 aligns across 8 bases. The CDR3 has 17 residues. Germline V gene sequence: CDR1 MDHEN, CDR2 SYDVKM. V shed 3 bases, J shed 0 bases, and the junction held 9 bases outside the gene matches.